What follows is one T cell receptor beta chain and its context. Antigen: not known. The CDR3 spans 14 residues. Here immunoSEQ multiplex PCR was the method, and the copy in TCRdb shows in-frame clones only, minus some. The profile covers over 100,000 clones, with 81% appearing a single time and about 3.3% taken by the ten largest. This record comes from a study of radiotherapy plus CTLA-4 blockade in lung cancer. Findings and limits, study-wide: The best predictor of response was reported to be early blood T cell clone dynamics, with interferon-beta. In blood, TCR clones derived from the tumor expanded after radiotherapy plus ipilimumab.

This chain uses TRBV21-1 with TRBJ1-5; the table's TRBD1 call for D was not verified on the DNA. TRBV21-1 is a pseudogene locus. The sequencing here drew on peripheral blood, taken from a patient treated with radiotherapy plus ipilimumab. The TCR originated in a human donor with non-small cell lung cancer that progressed on radiotherapy plus ipilimumab. Some clones in this sample may be carry-over from other donors' samples. The CDR3 reads CASSYWTDLQPQHF. CDR3 DNA: TGTGCCAGCAGCTATTGGACAGATCTCCAGCCCCAGCATTTT.